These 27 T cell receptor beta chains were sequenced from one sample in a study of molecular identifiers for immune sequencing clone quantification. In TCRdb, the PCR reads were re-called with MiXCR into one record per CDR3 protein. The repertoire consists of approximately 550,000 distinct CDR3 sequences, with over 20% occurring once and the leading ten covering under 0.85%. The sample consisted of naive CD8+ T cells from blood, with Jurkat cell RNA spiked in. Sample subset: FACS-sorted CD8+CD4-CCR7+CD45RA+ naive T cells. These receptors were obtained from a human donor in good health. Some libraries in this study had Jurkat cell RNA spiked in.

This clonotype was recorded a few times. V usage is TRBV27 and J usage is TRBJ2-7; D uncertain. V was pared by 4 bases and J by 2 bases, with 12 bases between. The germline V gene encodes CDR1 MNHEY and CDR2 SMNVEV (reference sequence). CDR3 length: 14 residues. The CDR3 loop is CASSWKELAYEQYF. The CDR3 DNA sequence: TGTGCCAGCAGTTGGAAAGAGCTAGCCTACGAGCAGTACTTC.

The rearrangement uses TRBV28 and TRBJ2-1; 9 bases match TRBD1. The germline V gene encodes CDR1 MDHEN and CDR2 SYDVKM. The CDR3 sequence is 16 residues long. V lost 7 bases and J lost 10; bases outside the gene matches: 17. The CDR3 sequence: CASTLGTGQGPYEQFF. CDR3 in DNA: TGTGCCAGCACATTGGGCACGGGACAGGGCCCTTACGAGCAGTTCTTC.

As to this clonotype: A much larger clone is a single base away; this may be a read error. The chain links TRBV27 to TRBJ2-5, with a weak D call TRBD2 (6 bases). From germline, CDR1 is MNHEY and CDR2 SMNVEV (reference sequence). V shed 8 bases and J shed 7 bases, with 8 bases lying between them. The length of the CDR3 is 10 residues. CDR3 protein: CASGEVTQYF. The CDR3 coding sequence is TGTGCCAGCGGGGAGGTGACCCAGTACTTC.

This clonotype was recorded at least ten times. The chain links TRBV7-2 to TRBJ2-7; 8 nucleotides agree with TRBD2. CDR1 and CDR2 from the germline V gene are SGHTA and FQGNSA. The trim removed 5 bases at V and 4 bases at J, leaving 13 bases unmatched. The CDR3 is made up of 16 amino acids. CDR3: CASSPGPGTRTYEQYF. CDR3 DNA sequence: TGTGCCAGCAGCCCAGGGCCGGGGACTAGAACTTACGAGCAGTACTTC.

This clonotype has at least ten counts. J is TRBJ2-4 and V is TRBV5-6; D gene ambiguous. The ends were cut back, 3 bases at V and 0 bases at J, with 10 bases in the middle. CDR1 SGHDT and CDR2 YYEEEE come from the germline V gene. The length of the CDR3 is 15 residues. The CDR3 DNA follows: TGTGCCAGCAGCTCCATCCCCCTAGCCAAAAACATTCAGTACTTC. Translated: CASSSIPLAKNIQYF.

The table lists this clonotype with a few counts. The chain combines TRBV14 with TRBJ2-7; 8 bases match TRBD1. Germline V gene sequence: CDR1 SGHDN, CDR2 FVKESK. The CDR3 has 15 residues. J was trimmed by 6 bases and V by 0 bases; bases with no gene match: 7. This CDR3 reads CASSQEGQGIGEQYF. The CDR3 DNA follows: TGTGCCAGCAGCCAAGAAGGACAGGGAATTGGCGAGCAGTACTTC.

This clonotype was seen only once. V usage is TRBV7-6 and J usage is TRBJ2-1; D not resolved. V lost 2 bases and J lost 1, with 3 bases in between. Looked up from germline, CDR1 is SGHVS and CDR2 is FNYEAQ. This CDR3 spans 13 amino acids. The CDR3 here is CASSLFSYNEQFF. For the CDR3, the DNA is TGTGCCAGCAGCTTATTTTCCTACAATGAGCAGTTCTTC.

The CDR3 nucleotides are TGTGCCAGTAGTATAGACACTAGACCCTACGAGCAGTACTTC. This codes for CASSIDTRPYEQYF. J is TRBJ2-7 and V is TRBV19; tentative D call: TRBD2 (5 bases). The ends were cut back, 0 bases at V and 2 bases at J, with 8 bases in the middle. Germline V gene lookup returns CDR1 LNHDA and CDR2 SQIVND (reference sequence). This CDR3 has 14 residues.

The CDR3 nucleotides are TGTGCCAGTAGTGTAGGCAGCTGGCCCTCCGGGGAGCTGTTTTTT. It yields the protein CASSVGSWPSGELFF. The rearrangement links TRBV19 to TRBJ2-2, with no clear D. The CDR3 loop spans 15 amino acids. V lost 5 bases and J lost 6, with 16 bases in between. Germline V lookup: CDR1 LNHDA, CDR2 SQIVND (reference sequence).

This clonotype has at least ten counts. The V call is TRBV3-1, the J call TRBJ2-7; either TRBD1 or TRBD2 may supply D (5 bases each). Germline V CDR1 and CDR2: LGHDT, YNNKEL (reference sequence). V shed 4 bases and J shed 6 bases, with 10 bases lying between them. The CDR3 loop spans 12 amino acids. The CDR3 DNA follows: TGTGCCAGCAGCCCCGGGGCGAGCGAGCAGTACTTC. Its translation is CASSPGASEQYF.

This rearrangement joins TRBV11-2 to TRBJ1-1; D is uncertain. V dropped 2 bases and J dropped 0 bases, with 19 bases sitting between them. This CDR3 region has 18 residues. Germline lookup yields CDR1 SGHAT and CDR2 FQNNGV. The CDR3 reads CASSLFSRTETMNTEAFF. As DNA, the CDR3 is TGTGCCAGCAGCTTATTTTCACGGACCGAAACCATGAACACTGAAGCTTTCTTT.

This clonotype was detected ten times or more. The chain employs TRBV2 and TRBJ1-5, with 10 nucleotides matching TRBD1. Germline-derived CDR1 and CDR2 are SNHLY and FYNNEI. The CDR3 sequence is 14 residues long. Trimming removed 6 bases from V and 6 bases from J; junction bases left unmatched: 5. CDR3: CASRTGQGSQPQHF. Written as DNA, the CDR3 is TGTGCCAGCAGGACGGGACAGGGGAGTCAGCCCCAGCATTTT.

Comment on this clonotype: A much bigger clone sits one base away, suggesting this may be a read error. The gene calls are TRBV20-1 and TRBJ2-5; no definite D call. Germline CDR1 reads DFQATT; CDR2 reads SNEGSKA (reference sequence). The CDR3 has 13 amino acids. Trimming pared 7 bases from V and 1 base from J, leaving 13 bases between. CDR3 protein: CSVRGRLQETQYF. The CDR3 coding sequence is TGCAGTGTCAGAGGTCGCCTCCAAGAGACCCAGTACTTC.

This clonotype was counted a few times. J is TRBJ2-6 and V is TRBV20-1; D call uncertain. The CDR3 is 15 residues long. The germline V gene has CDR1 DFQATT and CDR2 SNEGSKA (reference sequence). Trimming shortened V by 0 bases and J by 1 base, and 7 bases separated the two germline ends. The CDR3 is CSARELESGANVLTF. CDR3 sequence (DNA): TGCAGTGCTAGAGAGCTCGAATCTGGGGCCAACGTCCTGACTTTC.

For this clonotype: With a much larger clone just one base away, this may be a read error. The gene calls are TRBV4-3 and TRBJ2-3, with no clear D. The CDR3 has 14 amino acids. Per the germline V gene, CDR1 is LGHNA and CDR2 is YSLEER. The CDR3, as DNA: TGCGCCCGCAGCCCAGAAGCTTTGGCAGATACGCAGTATTTT. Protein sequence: CARSPEALADTQYF.

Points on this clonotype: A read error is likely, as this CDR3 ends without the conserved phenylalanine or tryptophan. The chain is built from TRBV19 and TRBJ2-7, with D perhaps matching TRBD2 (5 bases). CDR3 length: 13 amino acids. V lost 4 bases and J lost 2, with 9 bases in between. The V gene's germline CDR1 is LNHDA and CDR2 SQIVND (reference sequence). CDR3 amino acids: CASSTGEAYEQYS. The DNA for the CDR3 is TGTGCCAGTAGTACCGGGGAAGCCTACGAGCAGTACTCC.

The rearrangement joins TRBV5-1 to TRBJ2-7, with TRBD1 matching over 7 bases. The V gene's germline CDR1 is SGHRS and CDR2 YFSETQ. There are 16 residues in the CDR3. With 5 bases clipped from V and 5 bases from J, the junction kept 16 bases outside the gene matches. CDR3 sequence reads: CASSFETGKKLDEQYF. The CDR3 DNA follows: TGCGCCAGCAGTTTTGAGACAGGGAAGAAGCTCGACGAGCAGTACTTC.

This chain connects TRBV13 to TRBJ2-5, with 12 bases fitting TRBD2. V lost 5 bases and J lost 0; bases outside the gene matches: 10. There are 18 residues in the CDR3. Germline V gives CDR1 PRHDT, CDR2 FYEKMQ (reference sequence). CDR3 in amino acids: CASSHRTSGVVYQETQYF. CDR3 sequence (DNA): TGTGCCAGCAGCCACCGGACTAGCGGGGTTGTATACCAAGAGACCCAGTACTTC.

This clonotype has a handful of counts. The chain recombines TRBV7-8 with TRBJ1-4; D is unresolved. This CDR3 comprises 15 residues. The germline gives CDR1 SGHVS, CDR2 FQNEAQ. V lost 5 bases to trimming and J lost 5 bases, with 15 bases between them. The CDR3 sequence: CASSQTERGNEKLFF. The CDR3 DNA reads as TGTGCCAGCAGCCAAACAGAACGAGGGAATGAAAAACTGTTTTTT.

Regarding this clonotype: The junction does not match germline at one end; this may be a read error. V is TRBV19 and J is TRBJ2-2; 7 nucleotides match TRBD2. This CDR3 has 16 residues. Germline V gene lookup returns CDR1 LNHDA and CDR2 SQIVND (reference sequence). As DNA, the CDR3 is TGTGCCAGTACCACCGGGAGACTAGCTTATACCGGGGGGCTGTTTTTT. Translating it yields CASTTGRLAYTGGLFF.

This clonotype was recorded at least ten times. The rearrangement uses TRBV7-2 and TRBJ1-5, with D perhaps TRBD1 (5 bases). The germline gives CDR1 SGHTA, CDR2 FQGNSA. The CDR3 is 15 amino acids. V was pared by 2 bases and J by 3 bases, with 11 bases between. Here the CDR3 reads CASSLQGYPNQPQHF. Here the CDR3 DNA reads TGTGCCAGCAGCTTACAGGGATATCCCAATCAGCCCCAGCATTTT.

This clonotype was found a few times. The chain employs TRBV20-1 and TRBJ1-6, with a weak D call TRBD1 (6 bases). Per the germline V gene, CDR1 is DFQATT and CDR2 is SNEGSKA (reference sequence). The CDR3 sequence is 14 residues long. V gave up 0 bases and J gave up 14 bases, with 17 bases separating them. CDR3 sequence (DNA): TGCAGTGCTAGAGAAAGGCAGGGGCCCTTGTCCCTCCACTTT. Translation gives CSARERQGPLSLHF.

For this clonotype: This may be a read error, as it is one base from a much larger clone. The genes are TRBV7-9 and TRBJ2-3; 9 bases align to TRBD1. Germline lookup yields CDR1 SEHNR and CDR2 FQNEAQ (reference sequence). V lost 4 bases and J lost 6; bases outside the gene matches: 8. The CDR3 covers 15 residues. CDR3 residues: CASSSGQGNRDTQYF. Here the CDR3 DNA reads TGTGCCAGCAGCTCCGGACAGGGGAATAGGGATACGCAGTATTTT.

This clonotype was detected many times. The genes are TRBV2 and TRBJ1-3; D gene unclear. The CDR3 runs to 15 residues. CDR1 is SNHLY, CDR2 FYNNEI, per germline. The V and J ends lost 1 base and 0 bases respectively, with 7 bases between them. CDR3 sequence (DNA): TGTGCCAGCAGTGAAGACGCTAACTCTGGAAACACCATATATTTT. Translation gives CASSEDANSGNTIYF. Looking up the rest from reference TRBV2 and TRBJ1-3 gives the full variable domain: EPEVTQTPSHQVTQMGQEVILRCVPISNHLYFYWYRQILGQKVEFLVSFYNNEISEKSEIFDDQFSVERPDGSNFTLKIRSTKLEDSAMYFCASSEDANSGNTIYFGEGSWLTVV.

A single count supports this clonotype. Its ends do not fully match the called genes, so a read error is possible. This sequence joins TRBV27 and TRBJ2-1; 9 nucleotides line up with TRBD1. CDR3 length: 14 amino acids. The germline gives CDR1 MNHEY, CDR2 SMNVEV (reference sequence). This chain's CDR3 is CASRNRGRYNGQFF. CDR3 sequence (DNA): TGTGCCAGCCGAAACAGGGGGCGATACAATGGGCAGTTCTTC.

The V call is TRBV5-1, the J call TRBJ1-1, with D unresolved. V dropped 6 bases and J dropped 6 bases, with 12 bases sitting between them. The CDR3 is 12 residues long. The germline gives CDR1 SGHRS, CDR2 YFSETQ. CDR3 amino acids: CASKGQDAEAFF. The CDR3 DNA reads TGCGCCAGCAAGGGTCAGGACGCTGAAGCTTTCTTT. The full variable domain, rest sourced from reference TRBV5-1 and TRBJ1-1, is KAGVTQTPRYLIKTRGQQVTLSCSPISGHRSVSWYQQTPGQGLQFLFEYFSETQRNKGNFPGRFSGRQFSNSRSEMNVSTLELGDSALYLCASKGQDAEAFFGQGTRLTVV.

Here the CDR3 reads CASSLGEGNLHF. DNA for the CDR3: TGTGCCAGCAGCTTAGGGGAGGGGAACCTCCACTTT. The chain employs TRBV7-6 and TRBJ1-6; the D gene is possibly TRBD1 (5 bases). Germline V CDR1 and CDR2: SGHVS, FNYEAQ. Trimming shortened V by 1 base and J by 15 bases, and 10 bases separated the two germline ends. The CDR3 spans 12 residues.